This is a list of T cell receptor beta chains from one sample in a study of blood T cell repertoires in COVID-19. Here immunoSEQ multiplex PCR was the method, and the copy in TCRdb shows in-frame clones only, minus some. Of 130,000 to 150,000 clones listed, around 81% were seen once; the top ten hold about 7.5%. The sample comprised peripheral blood. The receptors stem from a human donor in a cohort sampled during active COVID-19. Each CDR3 is given with its conserved first and last residue. Each record gives: D gene, V gene, J gene, CDR3 protein, CDR3 DNA. A D gene is named only where the DNA matches it firmly.

.,TRBV7-9,TRBJ2-1,CASSSGVSYNEQFF,TGTGCCAGCAGCTCCGGAGTGTCGTACAATGAGCAGTTCTTC
TRBD2,TRBV18,TRBJ2-3,CASSPGLAGGPTDTQYF,TGTGCCAGCTCTCCGGGACTAGCGGGGGGACCCACAGATACGCAGTATTTT
TRBD1,TRBV15,TRBJ1-5,CATSRGQGNQPQHF,TGTGCCACCAGCAGAGGACAGGGAAATCAGCCCCAGCATTTT
.,TRBV2,TRBJ2-7,CASSFPVTYEQYF,TGTGCCAGCAGTTTTCCGGTAACCTACGAGCAGTACTTC
.,TRBV9,TRBJ2-7,CASGRGAEQYF,TGTGCCAGCGGCAGGGGGGCCGAGCAGTACTTC
.,TRBV3-1/TRBV3-2,TRBJ2-7,CASSQAGGRIYEQYF,TGTGCCAGCAGCCAAGCCGGCGGCAGAATATACGAGCAGTACTTC
TRBD1,TRBV5-1,TRBJ2-7,CASSPWTGGYEQYF,TGCGCCAGCAGCCCATGGACAGGGGGCTACGAGCAGTACTTC
TRBD1,TRBV4-3,TRBJ1-1,CASSGAGGARLTEAFF,TGCGCCAGCAGCGGCGCAGGGGGCGCACGGTTAACTGAAGCTTTCTTT
.,TRBV6-1,TRBJ1-6,CASSEALFYSSYNSPLHF,TGTGCCAGCAGTGAAGCGCTTTTCTACAGCTCCTATAATTCACCCCTCCACTTT
TRBD2,TRBV6-2/TRBV6-3,TRBJ2-1,CASSYSLAGGSYNEQFF,TGTGCCAGCAGTTACTCCCTAGCGGGAGGGAGTTACAATGAGCAGTTCTTC
TRBD1,TRBV19,TRBJ1-2,CASSVGTAGDSYTF,TGTGCCAGTAGTGTCGGGACAGCGGGAGATAGCTACACCTTC
.,TRBV5-1,TRBJ2-1,CASADDYSSYNEQFF,TGCGCCAGCGCTGATGATTACAGCTCCTACAATGAGCAGTTCTTC